Below, one T cell receptor (beta chain) is given with its context. The data originate from a study of blood T cell repertoires in COVID-19. V was pared by 3 bases and J by 0 bases, with 9 bases between. The CDR3 loop spans 14 amino acids. Germline V gene lookup returns CDR1 SSHAT and CDR2 FNYEAQ (reference sequence). Authors' analysis steps: Reference gene primer amplification gave estimated nucleated cell counts. This table comes from immunoSEQ multiplex PCR, and its TCRdb copy is limited to in-frame clones, with some not included. The D gene and trimming were derived from the DNA, and the V and J assignments and clone size from that table. The repertoire holds fewer than 400,000 clones, with approximately 81% as singletons.

Sequences were obtained from peripheral blood. The source of this sequence is a woman under 30 with acute or convalescent COVID-19. This chain links TRBV7-7 with TRBJ2-7; D is undetermined. The CDR3 region has the DNA TGTGCCAGCAGCTTTGGTGTTAGCTCCTACGAGCAGTACTTC. This encodes CASSFGVSSYEQYF.